One sample yielded the 9 T cell receptor beta chains listed below, sequenced in a study of PD-L1 blockade in urothelial cancer. TCRdb's table, derived via immunoSEQ multiplex PCR, lists solely in-frame clones and lacks some. The repertoire consists of approximately 110,000 clones, with roughly 88% occurring once and the leading ten covering 2.4%. The material was PBMCs, obtained around atezolizumab (anti-PD-L1) treatment. The receptors were gathered from a man in his fifties with urothelial cancer.

The chain is built from TRBV30 and TRBJ2-5; D may be TRBD2 (6 bases). Trimming cost V 4 bases and J 2 bases, with 14 bases left between them. The germline V gene encodes CDR1 GTSNPN and CDR2 SVGIG (reference sequence). The length of the CDR3 is 14 residues. The CDR3 DNA is TGTGCCTGGACCCGGGACTCGAGACAAGAGACCCAGTACTTC. Translated: CAWTRDSRQETQYF.

The chain carries TRBV19 and TRBJ1-5; D remains ambiguous. Germline V gene data show CDR1 as LNHDA and CDR2 as SQIVND (reference sequence). The CDR3 extends over 14 amino acids. The germline V and J ends were trimmed by 7 bases and 9 bases, with 19 bases remaining between them. This CDR3 reads CASKPNGSGRPQHF. The DNA for the CDR3 is TGTGCCAGTAAGCCCAACGGTTCCGGTCGGCCCCAGCATTTT.

The V and J genes are TRBV6-6 and TRBJ2-1; the match to TRBD2 covers 7 bases. Germline CDR1 is MNHNY and CDR2 is SVGAGI (reference sequence). CDR3 length equals 13 residues. Unmatched junction bases numbered 8, after V lost 7 bases and J lost 8 bases. In nucleotides, the CDR3 is TGTGCCAGCACCGGCAGGGCGGGGGATGAGCAGTTCTTC. As protein: CASTGRAGDEQFF.

Remarks on this clone: An end of the junction does not agree with germline; a read error may underlie this. This CDR3 reads CASSLERQGEIF. Here the CDR3 DNA reads TGTGCCAGCAGCTTGGAACGACAGGGGGAGATCTTC. The chain employs TRBV5-6 and TRBJ1-2, with 9 bases lining up with TRBD1. The CDR3 covers 12 residues. Germline values: CDR1 SGHDT, CDR2 YYEEEE. The entire variable domain, with the rest obtained from reference TRBV5-6 and TRBJ1-2, is as follows: DAGVTQSPTHLIKTRGQQVTLRCSPKSGHDTVSWYQQALGQGPQFIFQYYEEEERQRGNFPDRFSGHQFPNYSSELNVNALLLGDSALYLCASSLERQGEIFGSGTRLTVV.

For the CDR3, the DNA is TGTGCCAGCAGCCCGAGACTGGATACGCAGTATTTT. This sequence encodes CASSPRLDTQYF. The chain employs TRBV5-8 and TRBJ2-3, with unresolved D. The CDR3 loop spans 12 amino acids. Germline assignment: CDR1 SGHTS and CDR2 YDEGEE. The V gene lost 4 bases and the J gene lost 6 bases, with 9 bases spanning the gap.

The J gene is TRBJ2-1, the V gene TRBV27, with TRBD2 identical over 7 bases. V trimming: 5 bases; J trimming: 5 bases; junction bases outside the gene matches: 9. CDR3 length: 15 amino acids. Germline V gene lookup returns CDR1 MNHEY and CDR2 SMNVEV (reference sequence). Here the CDR3 DNA reads TGTGCCAGCAGTCGCCCGGGACTAATCAACAATGAGCAGTTCTTC. Translation: CASSRPGLINNEQFF.

The rearrangement links TRBV11-3 to TRBJ2-7; D unresolved. The germline V and J ends were trimmed by 2 bases and 2 bases, with 7 bases remaining between them. CDR3 length equals 13 residues. Germline-derived CDR1 and CDR2 are SGHNT and YENEEA. DNA for the CDR3: TGTGCCAGCAGCTTAACAGTCGCCTACGAGCAGTACTTC. Amino acids: CASSLTVAYEQYF.

V usage is TRBV5-4 and J usage is TRBJ2-1; TRBD1 matches 8 bases. Germline values: CDR1 SGHNT, CDR2 YYREEE (reference sequence). The CDR3 sequence is 16 residues long. The V segment lost 4 bases and the J segment 4 bases; nucleotides outside the gene matches: 10. The CDR3 reads CASSLQGGLGYNEQFF. For the CDR3, the DNA is TGTGCCAGCAGCCTACAGGGGGGCCTGGGATACAATGAGCAGTTCTTC.

A single count supports this clone. The chain joins TRBV2 to TRBJ1-1; 8 bases match TRBD1. The J segment lost 0 bases and the V segment lost 6 bases, leaving 3 bases of the junction unmatched. This CDR3 spans 14 amino acids. Germline loops: CDR1 SNHLY, CDR2 FYNNEI. CDR3 in DNA: TGTGCCAGCAGCGCAGGGGGCTTGAACACTGAAGCTTTCTTT. It translates to CASSAGGLNTEAFF.